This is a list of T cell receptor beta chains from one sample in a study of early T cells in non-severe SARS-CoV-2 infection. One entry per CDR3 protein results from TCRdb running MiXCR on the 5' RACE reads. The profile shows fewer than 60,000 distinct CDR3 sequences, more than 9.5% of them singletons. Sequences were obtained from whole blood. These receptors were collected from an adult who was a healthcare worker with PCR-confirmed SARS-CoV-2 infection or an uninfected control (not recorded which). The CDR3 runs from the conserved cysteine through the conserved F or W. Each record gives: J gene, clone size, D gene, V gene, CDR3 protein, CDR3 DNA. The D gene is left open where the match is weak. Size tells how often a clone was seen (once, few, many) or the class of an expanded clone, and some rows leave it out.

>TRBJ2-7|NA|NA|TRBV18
CASSPSGSYEQYF
TGTGCCAGCTCACCATCCGGGTCCTACGAGCAGTACTTC
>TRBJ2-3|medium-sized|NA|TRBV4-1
CASSQDVGLVRGYF
TGCGCCAGCAGCCAAGATGTCGGGCTAGTTCGAGGGTATTTT
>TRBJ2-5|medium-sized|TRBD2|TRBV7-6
CASSPDRPSGGLQETQYF
TGTGCCAGCAGCCCGGATAGGCCTAGCGGGGGTTTACAAGAGACCCAGTACTTC
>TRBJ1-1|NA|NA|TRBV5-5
CASSSPGRNTEAFF
TGTGCCAGCAGCTCCCCCGGGCGGAACACTGAAGCTTTCTTT
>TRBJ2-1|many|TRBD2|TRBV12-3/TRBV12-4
CASSFPGGGNEQFF
TGTGCCAGCAGTTTCCCCGGGGGGGGCAATGAGCAGTTCTTC
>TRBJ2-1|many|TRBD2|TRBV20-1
CSARDSAETSSNEQFF
TGCAGTGCTAGAGATTCCGCCGAGACTAGCAGCAATGAGCAGTTCTTC
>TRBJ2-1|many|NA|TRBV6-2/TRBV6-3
CASTPSGTAFSGSYNEQFF
TGTGCCAGTACTCCTTCCGGGACAGCGTTTAGCGGATCCTACAATGAGCAGTTCTTC
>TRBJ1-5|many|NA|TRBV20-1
CSARDSGQLYQPQHF
TGCAGTGCTAGAGATTCAGGACAGCTATATCAGCCCCAGCATTTT
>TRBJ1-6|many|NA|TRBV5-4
CASSARRGENSPLHF
TGTGCCAGCAGCGCTCGGCGGGGGGAGAATTCACCCCTCCACTTT
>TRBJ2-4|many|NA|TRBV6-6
CASSYDVGILAKNIQYF
TGTGCCAGCAGTTACGATGTAGGGATCCTAGCCAAAAACATTCAGTACTTC
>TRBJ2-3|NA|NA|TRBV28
CASSYEGPDTQYF
TGTGCCAGCAGCTACGAGGGGCCAGATACGCAGTATTTT
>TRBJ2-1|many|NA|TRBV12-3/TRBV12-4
CASSPKSSYNEQFF
TGTGCCAGCAGCCCTAAATCGAGCTACAATGAGCAGTTCTTC
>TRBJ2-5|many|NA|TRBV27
CASSLMGLKETQYF
TGTGCCAGCAGTTTAATGGGCCTTAAAGAGACCCAGTACTTC
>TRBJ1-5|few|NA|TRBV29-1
CSAYTSSQPQHF
TGCAGCGCTTATACATCAAGTCAGCCCCAGCATTTT
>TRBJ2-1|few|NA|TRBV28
CASRPTVQGYNEQFF
TGTGCCAGCAGACCCACGGTTCAGGGGTACAATGAGCAGTTCTTC
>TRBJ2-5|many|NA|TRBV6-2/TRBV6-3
CASTKTGMRETQYF
TGTGCCAGCACTAAGACAGGCATGCGGGAGACCCAGTACTTC
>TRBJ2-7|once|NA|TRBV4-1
CAGSPYPRDEQYF
TGCGCCGGCAGCCCTTATCCCAGGGACGAGCAGTACTTC
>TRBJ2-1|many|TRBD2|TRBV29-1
CSNSRGGGYNEQFF
TGCAGCAATTCCCGCGGGGGTGGCTACAATGAGCAGTTCTTC
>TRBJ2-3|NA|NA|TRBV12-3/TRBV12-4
CASSSRAILTGGTDTQYF
TGTGCCAGCAGTTCAAGGGCGATTTTGACTGGGGGCACAGATACGCAGTATTTT
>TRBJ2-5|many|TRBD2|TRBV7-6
CASGGPGTSGIGETQYF
TGTGCCAGCGGCGGGCCCGGGACTAGCGGGATCGGAGAGACCCAGTACTTC